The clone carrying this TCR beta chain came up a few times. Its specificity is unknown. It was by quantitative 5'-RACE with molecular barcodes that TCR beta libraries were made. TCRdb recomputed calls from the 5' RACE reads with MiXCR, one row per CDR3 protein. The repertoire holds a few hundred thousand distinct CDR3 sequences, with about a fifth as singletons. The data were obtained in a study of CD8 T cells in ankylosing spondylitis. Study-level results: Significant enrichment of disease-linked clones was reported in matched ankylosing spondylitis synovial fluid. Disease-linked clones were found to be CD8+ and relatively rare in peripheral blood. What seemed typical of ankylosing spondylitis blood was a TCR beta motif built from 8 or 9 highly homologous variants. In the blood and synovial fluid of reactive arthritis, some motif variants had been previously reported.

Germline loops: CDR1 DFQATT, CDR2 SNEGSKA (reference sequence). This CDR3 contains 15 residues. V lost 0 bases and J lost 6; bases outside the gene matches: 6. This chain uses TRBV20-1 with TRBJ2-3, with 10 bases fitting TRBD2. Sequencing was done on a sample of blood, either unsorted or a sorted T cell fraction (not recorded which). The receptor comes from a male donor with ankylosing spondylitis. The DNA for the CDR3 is TGCAGTGCTAGAGATCCCAGCGGGAGGGCGGATACGCAGTATTTT. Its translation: CSARDPSGRADTQYF.